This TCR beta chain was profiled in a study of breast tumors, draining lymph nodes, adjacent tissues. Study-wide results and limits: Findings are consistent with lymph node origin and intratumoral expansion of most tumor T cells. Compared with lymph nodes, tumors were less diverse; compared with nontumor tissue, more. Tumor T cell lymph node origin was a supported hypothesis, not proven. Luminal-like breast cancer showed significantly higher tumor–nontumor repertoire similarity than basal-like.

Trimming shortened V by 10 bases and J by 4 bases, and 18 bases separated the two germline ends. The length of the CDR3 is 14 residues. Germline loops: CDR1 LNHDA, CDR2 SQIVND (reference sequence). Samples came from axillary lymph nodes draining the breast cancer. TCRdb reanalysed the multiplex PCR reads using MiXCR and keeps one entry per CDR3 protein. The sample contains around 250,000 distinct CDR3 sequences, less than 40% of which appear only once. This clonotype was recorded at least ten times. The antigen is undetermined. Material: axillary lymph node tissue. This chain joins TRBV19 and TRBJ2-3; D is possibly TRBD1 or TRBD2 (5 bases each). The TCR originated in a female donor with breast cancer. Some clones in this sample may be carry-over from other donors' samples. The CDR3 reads CAISGADQSDTQYF. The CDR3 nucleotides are TGTGCCATTTCCGGGGCAGATCAGTCAGATACGCAGTATTTT.